This T cell receptor beta chain comes out of a study of tumor and adjacent non-tumor tissue in lung cancer. Study as a whole: There were approximately twelve adenocarcinoma, a couple of squamous cell carcinoma and 1 small cell lung cancer cases.

This sample's RNA came from whole unsorted tissue. The normal lung tissue was taken more than 3 cm from the tumor edge. The CDR3 contains 15 residues. Between the trimmed V and J ends, which lost 2 bases and 12 bases, there was a span of 20 bases. Germline CDR1 is MNHNY and CDR2 is SVGAGI (reference sequence). Notes on the study in general: TCR diversity was significantly greater in tumor than normal lung tissue. Patients with more diverse tumor TCRs had worse survival.

On this clonotype itself: Its cognate antigen is unknown.

A modified ARM-PCR protocol with three rounds of nested PCR amplified TCRbeta. TCRdb reprocessed the multiplex PCR reads via MiXCR and lists one record per CDR3 protein. The profile shows about 75,000 distinct CDR3 sequences, around 70% of them singletons. This receptor was obtained from a woman aged 45-59 years with non-small cell lung cancer. The chain uses TRBV6-6 and TRBJ2-1; D may be TRBD1 or TRBD2 (5 bases each). The sample comprised distant non-tumor lung tissue. DNA of the CDR3: TGTGCCAGCAGTTACGGGACGGGTCGGTGGGAAGTGCAGTTCTTC. The encoded protein is CASSYGTGRWEVQFF.